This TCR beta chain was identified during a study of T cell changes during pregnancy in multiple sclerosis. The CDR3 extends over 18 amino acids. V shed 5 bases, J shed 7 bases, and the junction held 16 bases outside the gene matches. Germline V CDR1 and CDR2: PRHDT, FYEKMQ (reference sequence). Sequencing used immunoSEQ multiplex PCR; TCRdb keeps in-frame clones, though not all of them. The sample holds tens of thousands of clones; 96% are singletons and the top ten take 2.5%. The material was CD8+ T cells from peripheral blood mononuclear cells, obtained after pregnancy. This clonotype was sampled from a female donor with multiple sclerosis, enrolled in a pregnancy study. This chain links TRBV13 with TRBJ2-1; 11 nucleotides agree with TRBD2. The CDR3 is CASSPFPLTSGKYNEQFF. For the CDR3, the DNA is TGTGCCAGCAGCCCTTTCCCCCTGACTAGCGGGAAGTATAATGAGCAGTTCTTC. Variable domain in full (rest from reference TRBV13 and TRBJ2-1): AAGVIQSPRHLIKEKRETATLKCYPIPRHDTVYWYQQGPGQDPQFLISFYEKMQSDKGSIPDRFSAQQFSDYHSELNMSSLELGDSALYFCASSPFPLTSGKYNEQFFGPGTRLTVL.